Below are 26 T cell receptor beta chains sequenced from a single sample in a study of T cells in Graves' hyperthyroidism and ophthalmopathy. Amplified TCR beta CDR3 regions derived from RNA transcripts. The HTBI primer set drove a first-round RT-PCR of the TCR CDR3. TCRdb re-derived calls from the multiplex PCR reads in MiXCR, one entry per CDR3 protein. The table has 560,000 or so distinct CDR3 sequences, 40% to 55% seen once. The material sequenced was peripheral blood or thyroid tissue (not recorded which). The receptors were sampled from a woman aged 18-29 years with Graves' hyperthyroidism.

The CDR3 protein is CASGQWDGYTF. The CDR3 DNA sequence: TGTGCCTCGGGTCAGTGGGATGGCTACACCTTC. The rearrangement links TRBV19 to TRBJ1-2, with no clear D. The V gene's germline CDR1 is LNHDA and CDR2 SQIVND (reference sequence). Trimming took 11 bases from V and 6 from J, leaving 13 bases between them. This CDR3 spans 11 amino acids.

The V and J genes are TRBV25-1 and TRBJ2-7; perhaps TRBD1 as D (6 bases). Germline V gene lookup returns CDR1 MGHDK and CDR2 SYGVNS. The V and J ends lost 11 bases and 0 bases respectively, with 8 bases between them. This CDR3 is built from 11 residues. In DNA form, the CDR3 reads TGTGCCGACAGGAGCTCCTACGAGCAGTACTTC. Amino acids: CADRSSYEQYF.

This chain connects TRBV9 to TRBJ1-1, with a weak D call TRBD1 (5 bases). The germline V gene has CDR1 SGDLS and CDR2 YYNGEE. The CDR3 is made up of 15 amino acids. V gave up 4 bases and J gave up 4 bases, with 17 bases separating them. CDR3 coding DNA: TGTGCCAGCAGCTCCTCCCCGGGGCAGTTCACTGAAGCTTTCTTT. It encodes CASSSSPGQFTEAFF.

V and J are TRBV29-1 and TRBJ2-7; 14 bases are shared with TRBD2. The length of the CDR3 is 15 residues. Germline CDR1 reads SQVTM; CDR2 reads ANQGSEA. The junction had 7 bases not matched to a gene; V was cut back by 6 bases and J by 3 bases. The CDR3 DNA sequence: TGCAGCGTCTCCGGGACTAGCGGGAGAGGCTACGAGCAGTACTTC. Protein product: CSVSGTSGRGYEQYF.

This chain uses TRBV10-2 with TRBJ2-7; D may match TRBD1 or TRBD2 (5 bases each). This CDR3 region has 13 residues. Trimming stripped 6 bases from V and 9 bases from J, with 18 bases between. The V gene's germline CDR1 is WSHSY and CDR2 SAAADI. The CDR3 region has the DNA TGCGCCAGCAGGCGAGGGGCCGCTGACGGGCAGTACTTC. It specifies CASRRGAADGQYF.

The chain joins TRBV12-3 or TRBV12-4 to TRBJ1-2, with TRBD1 matching 11 bases. This CDR3 is 17 amino acids long. V was clipped by 4 bases and J by 0 bases; unmatched bases: 7. CDR3 DNA: TGTGCCAGCAGTTCTAGGACAGGGGGCCTAGCTAACTATGGCTACACCTTC. Translation gives CASSSRTGGLANYGYTF.

The CDR3 sequence: CSARVNDRGFWYGYTF. DNA for the CDR3: TGCAGTGCTAGAGTAAACGACAGGGGATTTTGGTATGGCTACACCTTC. This chain links TRBV20-1 with TRBJ1-2, with 8 bases that match TRBD1. The germline V gene has CDR1 DFQATT and CDR2 SNEGSKA (reference sequence). The CDR3 covers 16 residues. V was clipped by 1 base and J by 5 bases; unmatched bases: 12.

Of note for this clonotype: A much bigger clone sits one base away, suggesting this may be a read error. This sequence joins TRBV29-1 and TRBJ2-1; 10 nucleotides match TRBD2. Germline V CDR1 and CDR2: SQVTM, ANQGSEA. This CDR3 has 14 amino acids. V shed 3 bases and J 10 bases; nucleotides not matched to a gene: 9. The CDR3 DNA follows: TGCAGCGTTGATGGCCTAGCGGGGGCCTACGAGCAGTTCTTC. Translating gives CSVDGLAGAYEQFF.

This chain links TRBV19 with TRBJ1-4; possible D gene TRBD1, 5 bases. The CDR3 sequence is 14 residues long. Between the trimmed V and J ends, which lost 6 bases and 1 base, there was a span of 9 bases. Germline lookup yields CDR1 LNHDA and CDR2 SQIVND (reference sequence). The CDR3 sequence is CASRPDRTNEKLFF. For the CDR3, the DNA is TGTGCCAGTAGACCTGACAGAACTAATGAAAAACTGTTTTTT.

The chain recombines TRBV7-9 with TRBJ2-7; tentative D call: TRBD1 (8 bases). CDR1 SEHNR and CDR2 FQNEAQ come from the germline V gene (reference sequence). V gave up 6 bases and J gave up 2 bases, with 17 bases separating them. This CDR3 is built from 15 residues. CDR3 nucleotide sequence: TGTGCCAGCAGACGAAACAGGGGGAGGGCCTACGAGCAGTACTTC. This encodes CASRRNRGRAYEQYF.

This clonotype appeared many times. The rearrangement uses TRBV24-1 and TRBJ1-2; D unclear. The CDR3 has 12 residues. V lost 3 bases to trimming and J lost 4 bases, with 5 bases between them. Germline V CDR1 and CDR2: KGHDR, SFDVKD. CDR3 amino acids: CATSDKVYGYTF. As DNA, the CDR3 is TGTGCCACCAGTGATAAGGTCTATGGCTACACCTTC.

This clonotype was detected many times. The chain's CDR3 is CASSLAFSVNYGYTF. As DNA, the CDR3 is TGTGCCAGCAGCTTAGCGTTTTCGGTTAACTATGGCTACACCTTC. The chain couples TRBV7-8 to TRBJ1-2; D is unclear. Per the germline V gene, CDR1 is SGHVS and CDR2 is FQNEAQ. Trimming removed 0 bases at V and 1 base at J, with 9 bases between. CDR3 length equals 15 residues.

The chain uses TRBV20-1 and TRBJ1-6; D is possibly TRBD1 (5 bases). The CDR3 is 16 amino acids. Deletions cut 0 bases from V and 5 bases from J, with 14 bases between. In germline, CDR1 is DFQATT, CDR2 SNEGSKA (reference sequence). CDR3 nucleotides: TGCAGTGCTAGAGATCTGGATATAGGGGATAATTCACCCCTCCACTTT. Translated, it gives CSARDLDIGDNSPLHF.

The gene calls are TRBV7-2 and TRBJ1-3, with D unclear. V was clipped by 5 bases and J by 7 bases, with 18 bases between them. CDR3 length equals 15 residues. The germline V gene has CDR1 SGHTA and CDR2 FQGNSA. The DNA of the CDR3 is TGTGCCAGCAGCCAAGATTGGGTCAGACGCAACACCATATATTTT. It specifies CASSQDWVRRNTIYF. The full variable domain, in which reference TRBV7-2 and TRBJ1-3 provide the parts outside the CDR3, is GAGVSQSPSNKVTEKGKDVELRCDPISGHTALYWYRQSLGQGLEFLIYFQGNSAPDKSGLPSDRFSAERTGGSVSTLTIQRTQQEDSAVYLCASSQDWVRRNTIYFGEGSWLTVV.

In its sample, this clonotype was seen many times. The CDR3 here is CSVEETANTGELFF. CDR3 DNA: TGCAGCGTTGAAGAGACAGCGAACACCGGGGAGCTGTTTTTT. V gene TRBV29-1 combines with J gene TRBJ2-2; D is perhaps TRBD1 (5 bases). The V end lost 0 bases, the J end lost 0 bases, and 5 bases lay between the germline ends. This CDR3 has 14 residues. Looked up from germline, CDR1 is SQVTM and CDR2 is ANQGSEA.

As regards this clonotype: The junction departs from germline at one end; a sequencing error may be responsible. CDR3 residues: CATSFSAGRGQSQLFF. The CDR3 DNA follows: TGTGCCACCAGCTTTAGCGCCGGAAGGGGGCAGTCCCAGCTATTCTTT. The chain carries TRBV15 and TRBJ1-4; 7 bases align to TRBD1. The CDR3 is 16 residues long. Per the germline V gene, CDR1 is LNHNV and CDR2 is YYDKDF (reference sequence).

V usage is TRBV7-3 and J usage is TRBJ2-5, with 10 bases fitting TRBD2. With 4 bases clipped from V and 5 bases from J, the junction kept 10 bases outside the gene matches. The CDR3 covers 16 residues. Per the germline V gene, CDR1 is SGHTA and CDR2 is FQGTGA. DNA for the CDR3: TGTGCCAGCAGCTCAGGTGGACTAGCGGCTTCGGAGACCCAGTACTTC. This sequence encodes CASSSGGLAASETQYF.

As to this clonotype: Relative to the germline gene, one junction end is altered; a read error may explain this. The chain is built from TRBV7-6 and TRBJ1-5, with unresolved D. Germline V CDR1 and CDR2: SGHVS, FNYEAQ. The CDR3 is 15 amino acids. CDR3 nucleotide sequence: TGTGCCAGCAGCGTAGCAAGAAGTAGCAATCAGCCCCAGCATTTT. Protein sequence: CASSVARSSNQPQHF.

This clonotype was recorded many times. The chain joins TRBV10-3 to TRBJ1-6, with D hard to call. CDR3 length: 13 amino acids. Trimming took off 3 bases at V and 14 bases at J, with 14 bases between the two ends. The germline gives CDR1 ENHRY, CDR2 SYGVKD. CDR3 sequence (DNA): TGTGCCATCAGTGAAGCAGCATGGCATGCCCTCCACTTT. Amino acids: CAISEAAWHALHF.

Only one count was recorded for this clonotype. V is TRBV25-1 and J is TRBJ1-2; D gene uncertain. This CDR3 is 15 amino acids long. Trimming removed 3 bases from V and 4 bases from J, with 15 bases in between. Looked up from germline, CDR1 is MGHDK and CDR2 is SYGVNS. CDR3 sequence reads: CASSDPGEVAYGYTF. The CDR3 DNA reads TGTGCCAGCAGTGACCCTGGGGAAGTTGCCTATGGCTACACCTTC.

The chain uses TRBV24-1 and TRBJ1-5; D might be TRBD1 (5 bases). With 9 bases removed from V and 7 bases from J, the gap between germline ends came to 12 bases. Germline CDR1 reads KGHDR; CDR2 reads SFDVKD. The CDR3 length is 12 residues. The CDR3 coding sequence is TGTGCCACCTCAGCTTGGGGCCAGCCCCAGCATTTT. Protein: CATSAWGQPQHF.

CDR3 coding DNA: TGTGCCACCAGCAGCTTGGCGCAGGGTAGCGGCTACACCTTC. It codes for CATSSLAQGSGYTF. The genes are TRBV15 and TRBJ1-2; TRBD1 is a possible D gene (5 bases). Germline CDR1 and CDR2: LNHNV and YYDKDF (reference sequence). Trimming stripped 3 bases from V and 8 bases from J, with 16 bases between. The CDR3 extends over 14 amino acids.

The chain recombines TRBV11-2 with TRBJ1-4, with a weak D call TRBD1 (5 bases). CDR1 is SGHAT and CDR2 is FQNNGV in the germline V gene. The CDR3 consists of 15 residues. With 5 bases removed from V and 8 bases from J, the gap between germline ends came to 18 bases. The chain's CDR3 is CASSTPGLLSEKLFF. The CDR3 DNA reads TGTGCCAGCAGCACTCCGGGGCTACTAAGCGAAAAACTGTTTTTT.

This chain links TRBV19 with TRBJ2-7; D is undetermined. The CDR3 is 15 amino acids. The V gene lost 3 bases and the J gene lost 0 bases, with 12 bases spanning the gap. CDR1 and CDR2 from the germline V gene are LNHDA and SQIVND (reference sequence). The CDR3 coding sequence is TGTGCCAGTAGTATTATCGTCGGGCCCTCCTACGAGCAGTACTTC. This translates into CASSIIVGPSYEQYF.

The sample holds a few counts of this clonotype. The V gene is TRBV7-9, the J gene TRBJ1-2; no reliable D call. Trimming left V 7 bases short and J 4 bases short, with 19 bases between. The germline V gene has CDR1 SEHNR and CDR2 FQNEAQ (reference sequence). The CDR3 is 15 amino acids. This CDR3 reads CASTIYGREGYGYTF. The CDR3 bases are TGTGCCAGCACCATCTACGGCCGGGAAGGCTATGGCTACACCTTC.

In its sample, this clonotype was seen many times. The V gene is TRBV7-7, the J gene TRBJ2-5; tentatively, D is TRBD2 (5 bases). Germline lookup yields CDR1 SSHAT and CDR2 FNYEAQ (reference sequence). CDR3 length equals 15 residues. V lost 1 base to trimming and J lost 5 bases, with 14 bases between them. CDR3 region: CASSLGSGSRETQYF. The CDR3 nucleotides read TGTGCCAGCAGCTTAGGTTCGGGGTCGAGGGAGACCCAGTACTTC.